This T cell receptor beta chain was sequenced during a study of vaccination and CD4 T cells after COVID-19. Sequenced with the Oncomine TCR Beta short-read assay was DNA taken from cultured CD4+ T cells. TCRdb passed the PCR reads through MiXCR, listing each CDR3 protein once. Among 12,000 to 15,000 distinct CDR3 sequences listed, 52% were seen once. Treatment noted: 10-day PBMC culture with coronavirus spike peptide pools or control peptides (ViraFEST assay). As for this clonotype: Its target is unknown.

V was clipped by 4 bases and J by 3 bases, with 19 bases between them. Germline CDR1 reads DFQATT; CDR2 reads SNEGSKA (reference sequence). The CDR3 contains 15 residues. This chain uses TRBV20-1 with TRBJ2-7; D is possibly TRBD1 or TRBD2 (6 bases each). The clonotype was recovered from a human donor who had recovered from COVID-19. The sequencing sample was made of CD4+ T cells from blood, cultured in vitro. The CDR3 region has the DNA TGCAGTGCTATGACCGTCCCTAAGGGGGGCTACGAGCAGTACTTC. Translated, it gives CSAMTVPKGGYEQYF.